This T cell receptor beta chain was sequenced for a study of T cell changes during pregnancy in multiple sclerosis. With 3 bases removed from V and 1 base from J, the gap between germline ends came to 18 bases. The CDR3 sequence is 17 residues long. Germline V gene lookup returns CDR1 MNHEY and CDR2 SMNVEV (reference sequence). Sequencing was performed with immunoSEQ multiplex PCR; in TCRdb, only in-frame clones are kept and a portion is missing. The sample gives 45,000 to 65,000 clones, 75% to 95% of which show up once; about 3.7% is in the top ten. Sequenced material: peripheral blood, taken after pregnancy. The receptor was isolated from a female donor in good health, enrolled as a control in a pregnancy study. This rearrangement joins TRBV27 to TRBJ1-1; D unclear. The CDR3 DNA is TGTGCCAGCAGTTTGGGAGTGGGCAAAAAGGGGAACACTGAAGCTTTCTTT. The encoded protein is CASSLGVGKKGNTEAFF.